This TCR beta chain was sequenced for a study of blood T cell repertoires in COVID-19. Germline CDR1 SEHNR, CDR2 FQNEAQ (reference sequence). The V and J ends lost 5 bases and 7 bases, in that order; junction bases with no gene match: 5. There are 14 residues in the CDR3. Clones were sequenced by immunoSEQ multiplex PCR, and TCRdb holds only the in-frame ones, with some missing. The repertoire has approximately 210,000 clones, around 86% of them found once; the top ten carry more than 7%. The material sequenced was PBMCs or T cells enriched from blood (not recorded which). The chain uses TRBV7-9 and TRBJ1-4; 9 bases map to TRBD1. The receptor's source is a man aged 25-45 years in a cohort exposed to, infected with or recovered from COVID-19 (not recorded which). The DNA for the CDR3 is TGTGCCAGCAGCCAGACGACAGGGGGTGAAAAACTGTTTTTT. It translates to CASSQTTGGEKLFF.